This TCR beta chain stems from a study of T cell responses to AZD1222 COVID-19 vaccine. Whole-study results and caveats: After two AZD1222 doses, spike-specific TCR breadth and depth rose versus day 0. It was only six AZD1222 recipients who were seropositive at baseline. Researchers took repertoire samples only after the peak T cell response had come.

This clone was detected a few times. Its cognate antigen is unknown. Using immunoSEQ multiplex PCR, the repertoire was profiled, and TCRdb retains in-frame clones only, with some absent. The repertoire has 150,000 to 200,000 clones, about 88% of them found once; the top ten carry roughly 1.7%. In germline, CDR1 is SGHAT, CDR2 FQNNGV. Trimming took 4 bases from V and 11 from J, leaving 11 bases between them. CDR3 size: 12 residues. The source is an adult in good health. The specimen was peripheral blood, collected on day 0 of AZD1222 vaccination. J is TRBJ1-4 and V is TRBV11-2, with D unclear. The CDR3 DNA follows: TGTGCCAGCAGCTCTGATATAGGGAAACTGTTTTTT. As protein: CASSSDIGKLFF.